The entry that follows covers one T cell receptor (beta chain) sequence. The antigen is unknown. The sample is drawn from a study of cytomegalovirus exposure and HLA in healthy donors. Study results and limitations: Listed as cytomegalovirus-associated were 150 or so TCR beta chains. Reports credit the classifier with highly specific, highly sensitive diagnosis of cytomegalovirus status.

PCR used 60 Vbeta primers and 13 Jbeta primers. The repertoire was sequenced with immunoSEQ multiplex PCR; TCRdb's copy has only in-frame clones and lacks some. The data contain roughly 90,000 clones, less than 80% of them singletons. The sequenced sample consisted of PBMCs. The TCR was taken from a man aged 25 to 40 in good health and CMV-seropositive.

CDR3 nucleotide sequence: TGTGCCAGCAGCTTAAGGTCCGGGATTAACACCGGGGAGCTGTTTTTT. Translated: CASSLRSGINTGELFF. The J gene is TRBJ2-2, the V gene TRBV7-9; maybe TRBD2 (5 bases). CDR1 is SEHNR, CDR2 FQNEAQ, per germline (reference sequence). This CDR3 has 16 amino acids. The V end was cut by 2 bases, the J end by 2 bases, with 12 bases between.